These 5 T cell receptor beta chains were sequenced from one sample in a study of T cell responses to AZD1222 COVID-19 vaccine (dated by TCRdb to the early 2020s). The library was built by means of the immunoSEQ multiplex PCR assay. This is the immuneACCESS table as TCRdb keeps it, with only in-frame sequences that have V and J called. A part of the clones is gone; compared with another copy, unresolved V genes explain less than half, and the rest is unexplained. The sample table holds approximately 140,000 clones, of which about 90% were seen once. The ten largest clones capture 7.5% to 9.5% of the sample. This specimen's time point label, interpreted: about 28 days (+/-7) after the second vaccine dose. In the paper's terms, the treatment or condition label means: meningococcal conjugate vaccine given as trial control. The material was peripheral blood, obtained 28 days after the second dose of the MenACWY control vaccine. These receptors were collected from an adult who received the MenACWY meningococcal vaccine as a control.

Here the CDR3 reads CAIADRKKETQYF. CDR3 coding DNA: TGTGCCATCGCGGACAGAAAAAAAGAGACCCAGTACTTC. The chain employs TRBV10-3 and TRBJ2-5; perhaps TRBD1 as D (6 bases). Per germline, CDR1 ENHRY and CDR2 SYGVKD. CDR3 length: 13 amino acids. Trimming took off 8 bases at V and 3 bases at J, with 13 bases between the two ends.

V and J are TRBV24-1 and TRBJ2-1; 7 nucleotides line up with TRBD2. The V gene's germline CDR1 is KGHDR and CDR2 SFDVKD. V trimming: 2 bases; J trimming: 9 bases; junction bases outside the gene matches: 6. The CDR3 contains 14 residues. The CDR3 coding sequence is TGTGCCACCAGTGATTGGGGCGGGAGTCTTGAGCAGTTCTTC. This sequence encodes CATSDWGGSLEQFF.

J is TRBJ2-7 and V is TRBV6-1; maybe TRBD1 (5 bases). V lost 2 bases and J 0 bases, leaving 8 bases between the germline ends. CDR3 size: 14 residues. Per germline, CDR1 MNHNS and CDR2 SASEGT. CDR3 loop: CASSEWGFSYEQYF. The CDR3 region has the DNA TGTGCCAGCAGTGAATGGGGCTTCTCCTACGAGCAGTACTTC.

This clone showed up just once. CDR3 nucleotides: TGTGCCAGCAGTAACAACAGGGTCTTTCCATTCAATGAGCAGTTCTTC. Its translation: CASSNNRVFPFNEQFF. The chain has TRBV6-4 and TRBJ2-1; tentatively, D is TRBD1 (6 bases). CDR1 and CDR2 from the germline V gene are MRHNA and SNTAGT. The CDR3 extends over 16 amino acids. Trimming left V 5 bases short and J 6 bases short, with 20 bases between.

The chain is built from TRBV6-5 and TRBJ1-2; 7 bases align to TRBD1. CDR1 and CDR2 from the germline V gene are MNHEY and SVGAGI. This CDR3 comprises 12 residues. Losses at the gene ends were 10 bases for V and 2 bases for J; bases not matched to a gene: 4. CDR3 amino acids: CATGGQNYGYTF. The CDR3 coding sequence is TGTGCCACCGGGGGACAGAACTATGGCTACACCTTC.